These T cell receptor beta chains were read from a single sample in a study of blood T cell repertoires in COVID-19. This table comes from immunoSEQ multiplex PCR, and its TCRdb copy is limited to in-frame clones, with some not included. Altogether approximately 150,000 clones are present, roughly 86% being singletons, with the ten largest covering about 2.5%. The specimen was peripheral blood. These receptors all come from a woman older than 75 with COVID-19, enrolled during active disease. CDR3s include the opening cysteine and the closing phenylalanine or tryptophan. Fields, in order: clone size, V gene, CDR3 length, D gene, J gene, CDR3 protein, CDR3 DNA. D genes are given only for firm matches. The listing skips clone size in some rows; elsewhere it reads once, few, many or a size class.

clone size: -; V gene: TRBV7-6; CDR3 length: 12; D gene: -; J gene: TRBJ1-3; CDR3 protein: CASSPPGNTIYF; CDR3 DNA: TGTGCCAGCAGCCCCCCGGGTAACACCATATATTTT
clone size: once; V gene: TRBV6-5; CDR3 length: 13; D gene: -; J gene: TRBJ1-5; CDR3 protein: CASNVGGDQPQHF; CDR3 DNA: TGTGCCAGCAATGTCGGGGGGGATCAGCCCCAGCATTTT
clone size: -; V gene: TRBV28; CDR3 length: 14; D gene: -; J gene: TRBJ1-2; CDR3 protein: CASSYSRSSYGYTF; CDR3 DNA: TGTGCCAGCAGTTACAGTCGATCTTCCTATGGCTACACCTTC
clone size: -; V gene: TRBV14; CDR3 length: 15; D gene: TRBD1; J gene: TRBJ1-2; CDR3 protein: CASSYGQGGYYGYTF; CDR3 DNA: TGTGCCAGCAGCTACGGACAGGGCGGTTACTATGGCTACACCTTC
clone size: -; V gene: TRBV6-6; CDR3 length: 15; D gene: TRBD1; J gene: TRBJ1-6; CDR3 protein: CASSYFTGGNSPLHF; CDR3 DNA: TGTGCCAGCAGTTACTTCACAGGGGGGAATTCACCCCTCCACTTT
clone size: -; V gene: TRBV7-2; CDR3 length: 13; D gene: -; J gene: TRBJ2-5; CDR3 protein: CASRRASGETQYF; CDR3 DNA: TGTGCCAGCAGGCGGGCGAGCGGGGAGACCCAGTACTTC
clone size: -; V gene: TRBV5-4; CDR3 length: 13; D gene: -; J gene: TRBJ2-3; CDR3 protein: CASSLDHSGFEYF; CDR3 DNA: TGTGCCAGCAGCTTGGATCATTCAGGGTTTGAGTATTTT
clone size: -; V gene: TRBV5-6; CDR3 length: 12; D gene: -; J gene: TRBJ1-2; CDR3 protein: CASSWREGGYTF; CDR3 DNA: TGTGCCAGCAGTTGGAGAGAGGGAGGCTACACCTTC
clone size: -; V gene: TRBV5-3; CDR3 length: 14; D gene: -; J gene: TRBJ1-3; CDR3 protein: CARSSPPMGNTIYF; CDR3 DNA: TGTGCCAGAAGCTCGCCCCCTATGGGAAACACCATATATTTT
clone size: -; V gene: TRBV19; CDR3 length: 14; D gene: TRBD1; J gene: TRBJ1-2; CDR3 protein: CASSIDLAGGGYTF; CDR3 DNA: TGTGCCAGTAGTATAGATCTGGCAGGGGGAGGCTACACCTTC
clone size: -; V gene: TRBV6-2/TRBV6-3; CDR3 length: 16; D gene: TRBD2; J gene: TRBJ2-5; CDR3 protein: CASSYAPSGVQETQYF; CDR3 DNA: TGTGCCAGCAGTTACGCTCCTAGCGGGGTTCAAGAGACCCAGTACTTC
clone size: once; V gene: TRBV5-1; CDR3 length: 13; D gene: -; J gene: TRBJ1-4; CDR3 protein: CASSVQGNEKLFF; CDR3 DNA: TGCGCCAGCAGCGTACAGGGAAATGAAAAACTGTTTTTT
clone size: -; V gene: TRBV9; CDR3 length: 13; D gene: -; J gene: TRBJ2-5; CDR3 protein: CASSVSPRETQYF; CDR3 DNA: TGTGCCAGCAGCGTTTCCCCTAGAGAGACCCAGTACTTC
clone size: once; V gene: TRBV4-3; CDR3 length: 18; D gene: -; J gene: TRBJ1-6; CDR3 protein: CASSQVLQGLGYNSPLHF; CDR3 DNA: TGCGCCAGCAGCCAAGTCCTTCAGGGTTTGGGGTATAATTCACCCCTCCACTTT
clone size: few; V gene: TRBV29-1; CDR3 length: 11; D gene: -; J gene: TRBJ1-1; CDR3 protein: CSGTATTEAFF; CDR3 DNA: TGCAGCGGGACAGCTACTACTGAAGCTTTCTTT
clone size: -; V gene: TRBV6-2/TRBV6-3; CDR3 length: 15; D gene: -; J gene: TRBJ2-2; CDR3 protein: CASSYEQSNTGELFF; CDR3 DNA: TGTGCCAGCAGTTACGAACAGTCGAACACCGGGGAGCTGTTTTTT
clone size: -; V gene: TRBV27; CDR3 length: 17; D gene: -; J gene: TRBJ2-6; CDR3 protein: CASSLSRTGTGANVLTF; CDR3 DNA: TGTGCCAGCAGTTTATCAAGAACAGGGACTGGGGCCAACGTCCTGACTTTC
clone size: -; V gene: TRBV7-2; CDR3 length: 18; D gene: -; J gene: TRBJ2-2; CDR3 protein: CASSLARALGGLTGELFF; CDR3 DNA: TGTGCCAGCAGCTTAGCGCGGGCTCTGGGCGGGTTGACCGGGGAGCTGTTTTTT
clone size: -; V gene: TRBV6-2/TRBV6-3; CDR3 length: 17; D gene: TRBD1; J gene: TRBJ2-7; CDR3 protein: CASSYETGAAHPYEQYF; CDR3 DNA: TGTGCCAGCAGTTACGAGACAGGGGCGGCCCACCCCTACGAGCAGTACTTC
clone size: -; V gene: TRBV7-2; CDR3 length: 14; D gene: -; J gene: TRBJ1-5; CDR3 protein: CASSQGTVRQPQHF; CDR3 DNA: TGTGCCAGCAGCCAGGGGACGGTACGTCAGCCCCAGCATTTT
clone size: -; V gene: TRBV9; CDR3 length: 14; D gene: -; J gene: TRBJ2-1; CDR3 protein: CASSVFGAYNEQFF; CDR3 DNA: TGTGCCAGCAGCGTTTTCGGAGCGTACAATGAGCAGTTCTTC
clone size: few; V gene: TRBV7-8; CDR3 length: 17; D gene: TRBD1; J gene: TRBJ2-7; CDR3 protein: CASSLALGQGISYEQYF; CDR3 DNA: TGTGCCAGCAGCTTAGCGTTGGGACAGGGGATCTCCTACGAGCAGTACTTC
clone size: -; V gene: TRBV18; CDR3 length: 16; D gene: TRBD1; J gene: TRBJ1-2; CDR3 protein: CASSPLSRGESYGYTF; CDR3 DNA: TGTGCCAGCTCACCACTTTCCAGGGGGGAGAGCTATGGCTACACCTTC
clone size: -; V gene: TRBV7-2; CDR3 length: 12; D gene: -; J gene: TRBJ2-2; CDR3 protein: CASSLSPGELFF; CDR3 DNA: TGTGCCAGCAGCCTCAGTCCCGGGGAGCTGTTTTTT
clone size: few; V gene: TRBV5-1; CDR3 length: 17; D gene: -; J gene: TRBJ1-1; CDR3 protein: CASSLLISTDGGTEAFF; CDR3 DNA: TGCGCCAGCAGCCTCCTAATTTCGACCGACGGGGGGACTGAAGCTTTCTTT
clone size: -; V gene: TRBV7-2; CDR3 length: 15; D gene: -; J gene: TRBJ2-5; CDR3 protein: CASSLNGHSQETQYF; CDR3 DNA: TGTGCCAGCAGCTTAAACGGACACAGCCAAGAGACCCAGTACTTC